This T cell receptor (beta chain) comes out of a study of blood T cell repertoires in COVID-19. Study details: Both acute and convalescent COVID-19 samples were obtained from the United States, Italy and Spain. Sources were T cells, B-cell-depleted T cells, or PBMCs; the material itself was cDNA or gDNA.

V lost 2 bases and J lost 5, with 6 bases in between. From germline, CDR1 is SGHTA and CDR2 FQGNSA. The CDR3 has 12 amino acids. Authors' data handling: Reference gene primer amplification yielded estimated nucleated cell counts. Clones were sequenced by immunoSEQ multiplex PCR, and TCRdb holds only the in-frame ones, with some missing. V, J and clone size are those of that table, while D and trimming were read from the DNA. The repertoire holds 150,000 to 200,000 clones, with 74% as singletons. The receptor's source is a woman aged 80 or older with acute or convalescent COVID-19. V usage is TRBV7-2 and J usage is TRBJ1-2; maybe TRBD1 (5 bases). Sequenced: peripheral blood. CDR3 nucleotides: TGTGCCAGCAGCTTATCAGGGTATGGCTACACCTTC. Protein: CASSLSGYGYTF.